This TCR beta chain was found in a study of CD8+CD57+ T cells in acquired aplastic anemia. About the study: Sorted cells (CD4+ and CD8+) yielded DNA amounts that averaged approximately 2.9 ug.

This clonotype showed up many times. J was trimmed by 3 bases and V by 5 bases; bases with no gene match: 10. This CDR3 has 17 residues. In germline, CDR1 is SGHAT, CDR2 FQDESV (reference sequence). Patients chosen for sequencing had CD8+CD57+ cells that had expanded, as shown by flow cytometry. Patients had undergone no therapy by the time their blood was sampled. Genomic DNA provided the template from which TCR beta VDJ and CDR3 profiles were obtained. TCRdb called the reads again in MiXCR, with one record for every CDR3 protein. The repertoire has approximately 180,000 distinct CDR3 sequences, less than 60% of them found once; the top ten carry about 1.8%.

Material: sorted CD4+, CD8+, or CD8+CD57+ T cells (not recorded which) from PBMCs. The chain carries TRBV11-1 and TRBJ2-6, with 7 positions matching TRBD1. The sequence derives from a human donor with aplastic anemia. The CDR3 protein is CASSLPTGSSGANVLTF. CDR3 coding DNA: TGTGCCAGCAGCCTTCCGACAGGGTCTAGTGGGGCCAACGTCCTGACTTTC.